This T cell receptor (beta chain) was identified in a study of T cells after posttransplantation cyclophosphamide. Study-wide results and caveats: Recipient CMV seropositivity and CMV reactivation strongly tracked TRB clonality. Tissue-infiltrating T cells from skin or gut overlapped little with blood T cells. Later post-transplant blood repertoires were often dominated by donor CD8+ memory clones.

Treatment was busulfan-fludarabine conditioning, a marrow graft, and cyclophosphamide on days +3 and +4. V lost 6 bases and J lost 2, with 13 bases in between. The CDR3 is 14 amino acids. Per the germline V gene, CDR1 is SEHNR and CDR2 is FQNEAQ (reference sequence). The table came from immunoSEQ multiplex PCR; TCRdb's copy has only in-frame clones and leaves some out. The sample has 1,500 to 2,000 clones, about 64% seen once. Turning to this clone: No antigen is known for it.

The receptor comes from a male patient in his thirties who received an allogeneic stem cell transplant from a related donor, was CMV-positive, and had acute GVHD only. Some of the T cells may derive from the graft donor. The chain is built from TRBV7-9 and TRBJ1-2; no reliable D call. Here the sequenced sample was CD8+ T cells sorted from PBMCs, taken after allogeneic stem cell transplant with posttransplant cyclophosphamide. The CDR3 here is CASRGPGFNYGYTF. The CDR3, as DNA: TGTGCCAGCAGAGGCCCGGGATTCAACTATGGCTACACCTTC.